One TCR beta chain is described in this entry. Sequencing used immunoSEQ multiplex PCR; TCRdb keeps in-frame clones, though not all of them. The sample contains 200,000 to 250,000 clones, about 84% of which appear only once. Germline V gene lookup returns CDR1 DFQATT and CDR2 SNEGSKA (reference sequence). The ends were cut back, 2 bases at V and 8 bases at J, with 7 bases in the middle. CDR3 length: 11 amino acids. This entry belongs to a study of blood T cell repertoires in COVID-19. Study details: Samples came from the United States, Italy and Spain, spanning acute and convalescent COVID-19.

Adults between roughly 18 and 95 years of age took part from about two dozen US areas. Material: PBMCs or T cells enriched from blood (not recorded which). This clonotype originated in a woman between 35 and 50 years old with acute COVID-19. V usage is TRBV20-1 and J usage is TRBJ2-1; D remains unclear. CDR3 region: CSARPLDEQFF. In DNA form, the CDR3 reads TGCAGTGCTAGACCCCTCGATGAGCAGTTCTTC.